This T cell receptor beta chain appears in the sequencing data of a study of technical replicates of blood from several donors. This table comes from immunoSEQ multiplex PCR, and its TCRdb copy is limited to in-frame clones, with some not included. Among just over 15,000 clones listed, more than 75% were seen once. Germline V gives CDR1 KGHSH, CDR2 LQKENI. Trimming removed 0 bases from V and 7 bases from J; junction bases left unmatched: 8. CDR3 length: 16 amino acids. V is TRBV18 and J is TRBJ2-7; 11 nucleotides agree with TRBD2. Sample: PBMCs. The TCR was taken from a human donor in good health. The CDR3 reads CASSPPLLAGAWEQYF. The CDR3 DNA follows: TGTGCCAGCTCACCACCCCTACTAGCGGGGGCCTGGGAGCAGTACTTC.